This entry is about one TCR beta chain. The data were taken from a study of technical replicates of blood from a few donors. This CDR3 has 13 residues. V was trimmed by 2 bases and J by 7 bases, leaving 9 bases between them. Germline V CDR1 and CDR2: SGHNT, YENEEA. Clones were read by immunoSEQ multiplex PCR, and TCRdb kept only the in-frame ones, dropping some. This sample carries tens of thousands of clones, about 91% of them seen once, and the ten largest clones take roughly 0.38%. The sequencing input was T cells isolated from PBMCs. The origin of this receptor is a human donor in good health. The chain links TRBV11-3 to TRBJ1-3; D is unclear. The CDR3 here is CASSLSLPNTIYF. The CDR3 DNA follows: TGTGCCAGCAGCTTAAGCCTGCCCAACACCATATATTTT.